This TCR beta chain was recovered during a study of long-term antiretroviral therapy in people with HIV. Study-wide results and limits: Repertoires looked antigen-experienced, with only a slight naive shift after ART. ART was followed by higher diversity that remained below transplant donor controls.

Each HIV-infected participant was given treatment in the United States. Samples held roughly 0.95-10 million cryopreserved PBMC before DNA extraction. Comment on this clone: Antigen specificity is unknown.

At the survey level, the v3.0 immunoSEQ assay was run. Generated by immunoSEQ multiplex PCR, the TCRdb table keeps only in-frame clones and is missing some. Of around 24,000 clones in the sample, 85% to 95% are singletons; the top ten hold about 9%. The source was unsorted PBMCs, collected 7.6 years after starting antiretroviral therapy. This TCR came from a woman aged 40 to 50 with HIV.

The CDR3 bases are TGTGCCTGCCTTGGGTGGGGCACTGAAGCTTTCTTT. This gives the protein CACLGWGTEAFF. This sequence joins TRBV30 and TRBJ1-1; D ambiguous. Per germline, CDR1 GTSNPN and CDR2 SVGIG (reference sequence). V lost 6 bases to trimming and J lost 4 bases, with 12 bases between them. The CDR3 covers 12 residues.